Shown below are 2 T cell receptor beta chains from a single sample sequenced in a study of cytomegalovirus exposure and HLA in healthy donors listed by TCRdb under 2017. Libraries were constructed by the immunoSEQ multiplex PCR assay. The multiplex PCR relied on a mix of 60 forward primers for TCR Vbeta segments and 13 reverse primers for TCR Jbeta segments. TCRdb limited this immuneACCESS table to in-frame rearrangements with V and J called. A share of clones is missing; checked studies link under half to unresolved V genes, and the rest is unexplained. The sample contains fewer than 200,000 clones, 87% of them found a single time. The ten biggest clones cover around 0.21% of the sample. Sequencing input: PBMCs. The receptors here all came from a girl under three years old in good health and CMV-seronegative.

This chain links TRBV19 with TRBJ1-6; D might be TRBD1 (5 bases). The V end was cut by 6 bases, the J end by 0 bases, with 15 bases between. Germline loops: CDR1 LNHDA, CDR2 SQIVND (reference sequence). The CDR3 length is 17 residues. CDR3 DNA: TGTGCCAGTAGCACCGGGACTCTCAGCTCCTATAATTCACCCCTCCACTTT. This translates into CASSTGTLSSYNSPLHF.

The rearrangement links TRBV5-4 to TRBJ2-3; TRBD2 matches at 7 bases. Losses at the gene ends were 4 bases for V and 5 bases for J; bases not matched to a gene: 10. CDR1 SGHNT and CDR2 YYREEE come from the germline V gene (reference sequence). The CDR3 is made up of 15 amino acids. The DNA of the CDR3 is TGTGCCAGCAGCAGCGGGACCCTGGGGGTAGATACGCAGTATTTT. This gives the protein CASSSGTLGVDTQYF.